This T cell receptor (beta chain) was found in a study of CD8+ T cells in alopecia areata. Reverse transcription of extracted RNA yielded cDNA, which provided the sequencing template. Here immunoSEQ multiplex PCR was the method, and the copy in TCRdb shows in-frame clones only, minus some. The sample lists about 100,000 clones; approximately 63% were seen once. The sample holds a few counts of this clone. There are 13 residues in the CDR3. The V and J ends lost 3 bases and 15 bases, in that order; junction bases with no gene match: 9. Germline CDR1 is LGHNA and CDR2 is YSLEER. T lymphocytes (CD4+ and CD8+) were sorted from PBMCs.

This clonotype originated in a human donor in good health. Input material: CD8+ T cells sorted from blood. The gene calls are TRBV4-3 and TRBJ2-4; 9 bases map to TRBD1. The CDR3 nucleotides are TGCGCCAGCAGCCAGTGGAGGGGACAGGGCTCGTACTTC. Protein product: CASSQWRGQGSYF.